Included here is one T cell receptor beta chain sequence, with context. The antigen is undetermined. TCRdb itself ran the RACE reads through MiXCR, one entry per CDR3 protein. The sample has tens of thousands of distinct CDR3 sequences; around 10% are singletons. Specified time point: pre-sensitization, week 0. The treatment denotes: therapeutic diphenylcyclopropenone sensitization with weekly scalp DPC. RNA extraction used unfractionated whole blood as the source of total RNA. The data derive from a study of human T cells and chemical hapten exposure. Whole-study context: In the sensitization step, 2% DPC was placed on about 2 cm by about 2 cm of upper inner arm skin. Variability of per-sample TCR yields stemmed mainly from small differences in pooled library volume. Overall study findings and caveats: Expanded TCRs clustered into significantly more large CDR3 similarity groups than controls, the analysis revealed.

The CDR3 has 12 amino acids. V was clipped by 5 bases and J by 6 bases, with 11 bases between them. Germline CDR1 MGHRA, CDR2 YSYEKL. The chain employs TRBV4-1 and TRBJ2-7; D is possibly TRBD1 (5 bases). The sequenced sample was whole blood, obtained in connection with sensitization to the hapten diphenylcyclopropenone (DPC). The receptor was isolated from a woman in her 40s with alopecia areata. Some clones in this sample may be carry-over from other donors' samples. The CDR3 is CASSGQGSEQYF. DNA of the CDR3: TGCGCCAGCAGCGGGCAGGGAAGCGAGCAGTACTTC.